The text below deals with one T cell receptor (beta chain). The data are from a study of blood T cell repertoires in COVID-19. About the research overall: The origin of the acute and convalescent COVID-19 samples was the United States, Italy and Spain. Sources were T cells, B-cell-depleted T cells, or PBMCs; the material itself was cDNA or gDNA.

Original methodology: Reference gene primer amplification gave nucleated cell count estimates. Method: immunoSEQ multiplex PCR; TCRdb's copy keeps in-frame clones and lacks some. V, J and clone size derive from that table, while D and trimming were established from the DNA sequence. The data show over 80,000 clones, with around two thirds seen just once and around 4% held by the top ten. Germline values: CDR1 ENHRY, CDR2 SYGVKD. Trimming pared 4 bases from V and 2 bases from J, leaving 12 bases between. The CDR3 has 15 amino acids. The Seattle patients joined while their infection was active and were tracked longitudinally afterward.

The chain combines TRBV10-3 with TRBJ2-4, with a possible D match to TRBD2 (5 bases). The sequenced sample consisted of peripheral blood. The TCR originated in a man between 65 and 85 years old with COVID-19, enrolled during active disease. Here the CDR3 reads CAISVGGGTKNIQYF. The CDR3 region has the DNA TGTGCCATCAGTGTAGGCGGAGGTACCAAAAACATTCAGTACTTC.